This T cell receptor (beta chain) was recovered during a study of blood T cell repertoires in COVID-19. With 5 bases clipped from V and 3 bases from J, the junction kept 10 bases outside the gene matches. The CDR3 consists of 16 residues. Germline CDR1 reads SGHAT; CDR2 reads FQNNGV. Profiling relied on immunoSEQ multiplex PCR, and the TCRdb table lists in-frame clones only, not all of them. Among around 120,000 clones listed, 85% to 90% were seen once. This clonotype originated in a man aged 70 or older who had recovered from COVID-19. Sample: peripheral blood. This chain uses TRBV11-2 with TRBJ2-1; 7 bases line up with TRBD2. CDR3 nucleotides: TGTGCCAGCAGCCCCACTTGGGGGGGAAACTACAATGAGCAGTTCTTC. It encodes CASSPTWGGNYNEQFF.